This passage covers 27 T cell receptor beta chains from one sample sequenced in a study of T cell clonality in common variable immunodeficiency. Assay: immunoSEQ multiplex PCR; the TCRdb copy retains only in-frame clones and omits some. The sample gives about 28,000 clones, none seen only once, and the top ten clones hold approximately 13%. The specimen sequenced was peripheral blood mononuclear cells. These receptors were taken from a person aged 18 to 70 in good health.

This clone was found many times. The part of the CDR3 DNA that was read is TGTGCCAGCTCAGAGTCACAGACAATAGCCAAAAACATT. As protein: CASSESQTIAKNI. The whole CDR3 sequence reads CASSESQTIAKNIQYF. V and J are TRBV18 and TRBJ2-4; no clear D. The observed sequence ends 3 residues before the CDR3 terminus, with the missing tail filled in from the germline J gene. Germline V gene data show CDR1 as KGHSH and CDR2 as LQKENI. The CDR3 runs 16 residues. Trimming took 5 bases from V and 0 from J, leaving 14 bases between them. The variable domain in full, completed from reference TRBV18 and TRBJ2-4, reads NAGVMQNPRHLVRRRGQEARLRCSPMKGHSHVYWYRQLPEEGLKFMVYLQKENIIDESGMPKERFSAEFPKEGPSILRIQQVVRGDSAAYFCASSESQTIAKNIQYFGAGTRLSVL.

This clone was observed a handful of times. The read stops 3 residues short of the end of the CDR3; the missing end is completed from the germline J gene. The chain couples TRBV2 to TRBJ2-3, with a tentative D call TRBD1 (6 bases). The germline CDR1 and CDR2 sequences are SNHLY and FYNNEI. The V end lost 7 bases, the J end lost 0 bases, and 11 bases lay between the germline ends. This CDR3 is built from 14 residues. The CDR3 sequence: CASTLDSSTDTQYF. The CDR3 DNA, read in part, is TGTGCCAGCACCCTGGACAGCAGCACAGATACG. Supplemented by reference TRBV2 and TRBJ2-3, the full variable domain reads EPEVTQTPSHQVTQMGQEVILRCVPISNHLYFYWYRQILGQKVEFLVSFYNNEISEKSEIFDDQFSVERPDGSNFTLKIRSTKLEDSAMYFCASTLDSSTDTQYFGPGTRLTVL.

As for this clone: The CDR3 end lies 3 residues beyond the end of the read and is filled in from the germline J gene. The chain employs TRBV7-6 and TRBJ1-3, with TRBD1 identical over 7 bases. Germline trimming cut 5 bases from V and 4 bases from J; bases unmatched to any gene: 11. CDR1 and CDR2 (germline): SGHVS, FNYEAQ. The CDR3 runs to 16 residues. The part of the CDR3 DNA that was read is TGTGCCAGCAGCCCTCGACAGGGAGGTAGCGGAAACACC. Encoded protein: CASSPRQGGSGNT. The whole CDR3 sequence is CASSPRQGGSGNTIYF. The variable domain in full, with the rest retrieved from reference TRBV7-6 and TRBJ1-3, is GAGVSQSPRYKVTKRGQDVALRCDPISGHVSLYWYRQALGQGPEFLTYFNYEAQQDKSGLPNDRFSAERPEGSISTLTIQRTEQRDSAMYRCASSPRQGGSGNTIYFGEGSWLTVV.

The sample holds a few counts of this clone. The read ends 3 residues early relative to the CDR3; the germline J gene fills the gap. This rearrangement joins TRBV5-1 to TRBJ1-5, with 11 bases fitting TRBD1. The CDR3 sequence is 16 residues long. With V trimmed by 0 bases and J by 5 bases, 4 bases remained unmatched. CDR1 is SGHRS and CDR2 is YFSETQ in the germline V gene. The CDR3 protein is CASSLGGTGGDQPQHF. CDR3 DNA (partial): TGCGCCAGCAGCTTGGGTGGGACAGGGGGTGATCAGCCC.

Comments on this clone: Read data end 3 residues before the CDR3 end; the end is taken from the germline J gene. The chain recombines TRBV11-3 with TRBJ1-1; D is possibly TRBD1 (6 bases). The CDR3 has 15 amino acids. Between the trimmed V and J ends, which lost 5 bases and 4 bases, there was a span of 17 bases. In germline, CDR1 is SGHNT, CDR2 YENEEA. Incomplete CDR3 DNA: TGTGCCAGCAGCCTCGGAGGGGGGGAGGGCACTGAA. It translates to CASSLGGGEGTE. The entire CDR3 protein reads CASSLGGGEGTEAFF.

This clone was found many times. Coverage ceases 3 residues before the CDR3 finishes, and the germline J gene fills in the end. V usage is TRBV4-2 and J usage is TRBJ2-7; tentative D call: TRBD1 (7 bases). Germline lookup yields CDR1 LGHNA and CDR2 YNFKEQ. This CDR3 is built from 15 residues. Trimming stripped 1 base from V and 4 bases from J, with 14 bases between. The part of the CDR3 DNA that was read is TGTGCCAGCAGCCAAGTAGTACAGGGGAGGTACGAG. As protein: CASSQVVQGRYE. The CDR3 as a whole reads CASSQVVQGRYEQYF.

This clone was recorded many times. The DNA ends 3 residues before the CDR3 does, and the rest of the CDR3 is filled in from the germline J gene. This rearrangement joins TRBV5-1 to TRBJ2-2; D not resolved. Germline CDR1 and CDR2: SGHRS and YFSETQ. The CDR3 totals 14 residues. Trimming took 3 bases from V and 2 from J, leaving 8 bases between them. The CDR3 sequence: CASSSETNTGELFF. The part of the CDR3 DNA that was read is TGCGCCAGCAGCTCCGAAACAAACACCGGGGAG.

This clone was counted between two and nine times. The read comes to an end 3 residues before the CDR3 does, leaving the germline J gene to fill in the end. This sequence joins TRBV7-9 and TRBJ1-3; D is unclear. V gave up 5 bases and J gave up 8 bases, with 19 bases separating them. This CDR3 comprises 15 residues. The germline V gene encodes CDR1 SEHNR and CDR2 FQNEAQ (reference sequence). The CDR3 region is CASSPPRGGFHTIYF. The CDR3 DNA, read in part, is TGTGCCAGCAGCCCTCCCCGGGGTGGATTTCACACC.

This clone was found a few times. With the read ending 3 residues before the CDR3 end, the germline J gene is used to fill in that end. This chain connects TRBV30 to TRBJ2-7; TRBD2 might be the D (5 bases). The CDR3 runs to 13 residues. CDR1 GTSNPN and CDR2 SVGIG come from the germline V gene (reference sequence). Trimming cost V 2 bases and J 5 bases, with 13 bases left between them. CDR3 bases read: TGTGCCTGGAGTACGGGGAGAATCAACGAG. Its translation: CAWSTGRINE. The whole CDR3 reads CAWSTGRINEQYF.

This clone was seen at least ten times. The CDR3 end is not reached by the read, which stops 3 residues before it; the germline J gene fills it in. This chain uses TRBV15 with TRBJ2-5, with 7 bases lining up with TRBD2. J was trimmed by 5 bases and V by 9 bases; bases with no gene match: 9. The CDR3 contains 13 residues. Germline loops: CDR1 LNHNV, CDR2 YYDKDF (reference sequence). The CDR3 DNA, read in part, is TGTGCCACGAGCGGGTTCGGGGGGGAGACC. Translation gives CATSGFGGET. The CDR3 as a whole reads CATSGFGGETQYF.

This clone was counted many times. The CDR3 end falls 3 residues outside the read, so it is completed with the germline J gene. The rearrangement links TRBV5-5 to TRBJ1-2, with D perhaps TRBD1 (5 bases). V lost 4 bases to trimming and J lost 3 bases, with 10 bases between them. In germline, CDR1 is SGHKS, CDR2 YYEKEE (reference sequence). This CDR3 has 13 amino acids. The sequenced part of the CDR3 DNA is TGTGCCAGCAGCCTAGGACAACACTATGGC. This encodes CASSLGQHYG. The entire CDR3 sequence reads CASSLGQHYGYTF.

A remark on this clone: The DNA ends 3 residues before the CDR3 does, and the rest of the CDR3 is filled in from the germline J gene. This chain links TRBV18 with TRBJ1-1, with D perhaps TRBD1 (5 bases). CDR3 size: 15 residues. Germline CDR1 is KGHSH and CDR2 is LQKENI. V shed 3 bases and J shed 1 base, with 12 bases lying between them. Incomplete CDR3 DNA: TGTGCCAGCTCACCGAATGACAGATCGAACACTGAA. Protein sequence: CASSPNDRSNTE. The CDR3 in full is CASSPNDRSNTEAFF.

This clone was counted ten times or more. The read finishes 3 residues shy of the CDR3 end, and the germline J gene is used to complete it. The gene calls are TRBV10-3 and TRBJ1-1; the D is unclear. V was pared by 2 bases and J by 7 bases, with 8 bases between. The CDR3 totals 12 residues. Germline V gene lookup returns CDR1 ENHRY and CDR2 SYGVKD. The CDR3 protein is CAISETVFEAFF. The sequenced part of the CDR3 DNA is TGTGCCATCAGTGAGACAGTGTTTGAA.

This clone occurred many times. Read sequence stops 3 residues before the CDR3 end, and the germline J gene provides the missing end. The J gene is TRBJ2-1, the V gene TRBV6-2 or TRBV6-3, with 7 positions matching TRBD1. Germline V gene lookup returns CDR1 MNHEY and CDR2 SVGEGT. The CDR3 consists of 14 residues. V lost 7 bases to trimming and J lost 4 bases; unmatched junction nucleotides: 7. The part of the CDR3 DNA that was read is TGTGCCAGCACCCTGACAGGGCCTTACAATGAG. The encoded protein is CASTLTGPYNE. The CDR3 in its entirety is CASTLTGPYNEQFF.

This clone came up a few times. Read sequence stops 3 residues before the CDR3 end, and the germline J gene provides the missing end. The rearrangement links TRBV7-7 to TRBJ2-3, with 7 bases that match TRBD2. The germline V gene encodes CDR1 SSHAT and CDR2 FNYEAQ (reference sequence). This CDR3 spans 13 amino acids. The CDR3 region is CASSSESGIAQYF. CDR3 bases read: TGTGCCAGCAGCTCCGAAAGCGGGATTGCG.

This clone was counted many times. The CDR3 bases that were read are TGTGCCAGCAGTGAAATGTCGGGGGGCGGATTTACTACG. Its translation: CASSEMSGGGFTT. The complete CDR3 protein is CASSEMSGGGFTTQYF. V gene TRBV6-1 combines with J gene TRBJ2-3; possible D gene TRBD2, 7 bases. The read terminates 3 residues ahead of where the CDR3 ends, so the germline J gene completes it. Deletions cut 2 bases from V and 8 bases from J, with 20 bases between. This CDR3 comprises 16 residues. Germline CDR1 reads MNHNS; CDR2 reads SASEGT.

In its sample, this clone was seen many times. Read sequence stops 3 residues before the CDR3 end, and the germline J gene provides the missing end. The chain recombines TRBV6-2 or TRBV6-3 with TRBJ2-7, with 8 bases that match TRBD1. The CDR3 is made up of 14 amino acids. The trim removed 2 bases at V and 5 bases at J, leaving 5 bases unmatched. Germline values: CDR1 MNHEY, CDR2 SVGEGT. CDR3 DNA (partial): TGTGCCAGCAGTTACGTCGGGACAGGAAACGAG. Translation: CASSYVGTGNE. The CDR3, in full, reads CASSYVGTGNEQYF.

This clone has at least ten counts. Coverage ceases 3 residues before the CDR3 finishes, and the germline J gene fills in the end. V and J are TRBV12-3 or TRBV12-4 and TRBJ2-2; a possible D gene is TRBD2 (7 bases). The CDR3 length is 16 residues. V was shortened by 5 bases and J by 4 bases, with 17 bases between the two germline ends. Partial CDR3 DNA: TGTGCCAGCAGTCCACGGGGGGCCGTGGGCACCGGGGAG. This sequence encodes CASSPRGAVGTGE. The CDR3, in full, reads CASSPRGAVGTGELFF.

This clone has ten or more counts. With the read ending 3 residues before the CDR3 end, the germline J gene is used to fill in that end. The chain has TRBV2 and TRBJ1-5, with unresolved D. The CDR3 is 16 amino acids. The germline gives CDR1 SNHLY, CDR2 FYNNEI. V lost 4 bases and J 4 bases, leaving 17 bases between the germline ends. The part of the CDR3 DNA that was read is TGTGCCAGCAGTGGACATGAGGTAGTTTTGAATCAGCCC. Encoded protein: CASSGHEVVLNQP. The whole CDR3 protein is CASSGHEVVLNQPQHF. Looking up the rest from reference TRBV2 and TRBJ1-5 gives the full variable domain: EPEVTQTPSHQVTQMGQEVILRCVPISNHLYFYWYRQILGQKVEFLVSFYNNEISEKSEIFDDQFSVERPDGSNFTLKIRSTKLEDSAMYFCASSGHEVVLNQPQHFGDGTRLSIL.

This clone was detected many times. The CDR3 is cut off 3 residues early in the read; its end comes from the germline J gene. Other nucleotide sequences from this sample produce the same CDR3. V usage is TRBV20-1 and J usage is TRBJ2-3; possibly TRBD1 for D (6 bases). CDR1 and CDR2 from the germline V gene are DFQATT and SNEGSKA (reference sequence). This CDR3 has 15 amino acids. V lost 5 bases to trimming and J lost 6 bases, with 21 bases between them. The sequenced part of the CDR3 DNA is TGCAGTGCTCCTCGAGTGGGGGCGCACGGGGATACG. Translated, it gives CSAPRVGAHGDT. The CDR3 as a whole reads CSAPRVGAHGDTQYF.

This clone was seen ten or more times. Read sequence stops 3 residues before the CDR3 end, and the germline J gene provides the missing end. The chain joins TRBV7-9 to TRBJ2-7; D is possibly TRBD2 (6 bases). CDR1 is SEHNR, CDR2 FQNEAQ, per germline (reference sequence). The CDR3 is 15 residues long. Trimming pared 7 bases from V and 2 bases from J, leaving 18 bases between. Here the CDR3 reads CASTRGGILPYEQYF. Partial CDR3 DNA: TGTGCCAGCACCCGGGGAGGTATCCTGCCCTACGAG.

Comment on this clone: With the read ending 3 residues before the CDR3 end, the germline J gene is used to fill in that end. The genes are TRBV20-1 and TRBJ2-7; D is unclear. The V and J ends lost 4 bases and 2 bases respectively, with 18 bases between them. The CDR3 runs 15 residues. Germline V CDR1 and CDR2: DFQATT, SNEGSKA (reference sequence). CDR3 DNA, as far as it was read: TGCAGTGCTACCCTCGTAGAAGCCACCGCCTACGAG. Its translation is CSATLVEATAYE. The whole CDR3 sequence is CSATLVEATAYEQYF.

This clone came up a few times. The read terminates 3 residues before the CDR3 end, so the remaining end is supplied by the germline J gene. The J gene is TRBJ2-3, the V gene TRBV2; 8 bases map to TRBD2. The V segment lost 2 bases and the J segment 2 bases; nucleotides outside the gene matches: 3. Germline CDR1 and CDR2: SNHLY and FYNNEI. This CDR3 has 15 residues. The DNA read from the CDR3 is TGTGCCAGCAGTGAACTAGCGGGTAACACAGATACG. It specifies CASSELAGNTDT. Given in full, the CDR3 is CASSELAGNTDTQYF. The full variable domain, with the rest looked up from reference TRBV2 and TRBJ2-3, is EPEVTQTPSHQVTQMGQEVILRCVPISNHLYFYWYRQILGQKVEFLVSFYNNEISEKSEIFDDQFSVERPDGSNFTLKIRSTKLEDSAMYFCASSELAGNTDTQYFGPGTRLTVL.

Worth noting for this clone: The read is 3 residues too short to cover the CDR3 end, so that end is filled in from the germline J gene. The V gene is TRBV7-2, the J gene TRBJ1-5; no definite D call. Germline CDR1 SGHTA, CDR2 FQGNSA. This CDR3 is 15 amino acids long. With 4 bases removed from V and 5 bases from J, the gap between germline ends came to 15 bases. The sequenced part of the CDR3 DNA is TGTGCCAGCAGCTCCGATTTGTCAGACTATCAGCCC. Protein: CASSSDLSDYQP. The complete CDR3 protein is CASSSDLSDYQPQHF.

This clone was seen more than once but under ten times. The sequenced fragment ends 3 residues before the CDR3 boundary, so the rest is inferred from the germline J gene. The rearrangement uses TRBV5-1 and TRBJ2-1; 11 nucleotides align to TRBD2. CDR3 length: 16 amino acids. The V segment lost 4 bases and the J segment 4 bases; nucleotides outside the gene matches: 7. Germline CDR1 SGHRS, CDR2 YFSETQ. The DNA read from the CDR3 is TGCGCCAGCAGCCGTAGCGGGGGGGCGGGGTACAATGAG. It specifies CASSRSGGAGYNE. The full CDR3 protein reads CASSRSGGAGYNEQFF.

This clone appeared many times. The sequence runs out 3 residues before the end of the CDR3; the remainder is reconstructed from the germline J gene. This chain uses TRBV20-1 with TRBJ2-7; D may be TRBD2 (6 bases). The CDR3 length is 15 residues. The V end lost 1 base, the J end lost 1 base, and 14 bases lay between the germline ends. The germline V gene has CDR1 DFQATT and CDR2 SNEGSKA (reference sequence). The CDR3 DNA, read in part, is TGCAGTGCTAGAGTGCCCGGGACTGGGTCCTACGAG. Encoded protein: CSARVPGTGSYE. The entire CDR3 is CSARVPGTGSYEQYF.

To note about this clone: The read ends 3 residues before the CDR3 terminus; that terminus is restored from the germline J gene. The V gene is TRBV7-9, the J gene TRBJ1-2; a possible D gene is TRBD1 (5 bases). Germline V gene sequence: CDR1 SEHNR, CDR2 FQNEAQ (reference sequence). The CDR3 runs to 14 residues. V was clipped by 2 bases and J by 6 bases, with 13 bases between them. CDR3 sequence reads: CASSLRGDPHGYTF. The part of the CDR3 DNA that was read is TGTGCCAGCAGCTTAAGAGGGGATCCCCATGGC.